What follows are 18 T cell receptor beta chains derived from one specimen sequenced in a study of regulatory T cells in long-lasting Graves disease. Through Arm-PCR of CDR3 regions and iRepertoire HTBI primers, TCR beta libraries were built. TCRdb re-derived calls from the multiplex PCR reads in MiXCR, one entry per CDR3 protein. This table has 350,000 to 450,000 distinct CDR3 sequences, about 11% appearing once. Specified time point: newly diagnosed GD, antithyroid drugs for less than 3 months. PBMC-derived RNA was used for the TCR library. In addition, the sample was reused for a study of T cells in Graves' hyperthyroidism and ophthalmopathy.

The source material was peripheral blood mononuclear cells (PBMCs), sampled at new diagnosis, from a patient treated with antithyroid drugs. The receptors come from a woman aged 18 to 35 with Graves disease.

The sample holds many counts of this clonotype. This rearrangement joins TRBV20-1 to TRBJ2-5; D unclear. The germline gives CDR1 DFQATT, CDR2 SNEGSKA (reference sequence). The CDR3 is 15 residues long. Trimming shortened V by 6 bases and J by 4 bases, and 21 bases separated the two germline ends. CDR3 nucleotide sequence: TGCAGTGCCCCTCGACCGAGACAAGGGCGAGAGACCCAGTACTTC. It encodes CSAPRPRQGRETQYF.

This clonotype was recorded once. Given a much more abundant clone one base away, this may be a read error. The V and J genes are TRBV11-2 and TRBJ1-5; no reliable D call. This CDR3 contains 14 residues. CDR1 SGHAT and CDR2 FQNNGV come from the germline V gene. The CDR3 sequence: CVSSPASSNQPQHF. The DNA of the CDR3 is TGTGTCAGCAGCCCCGCCAGCAGCAATCAGCCCCAGCATTTT. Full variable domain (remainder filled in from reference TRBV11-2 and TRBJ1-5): EAGVAQSPRYKIIEKRQSVAFWCNPISGHATLYWYQQILGQGPKLLIQFQNNGVVDDSQLPKDRFSAERLKGVDSTLKIQPAKLEDSAVYLCVSSPASSNQPQHFGDGTRLSIL.

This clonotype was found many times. The CDR3 DNA reads TGTGCCAGCAGGGGGTCGGCTGATAACTACGAGCAGTACTTC. Translation gives CASRGSADNYEQYF. This chain joins TRBV12-3 or TRBV12-4 and TRBJ2-7; D is unclear. The ends were cut back, 6 bases at V and 3 bases at J, with 15 bases in the middle. The CDR3 is 14 residues long.

The CDR3: CASSQNPFSTDTQYF. CDR3 coding DNA: TGCGCCAGCAGCCAGAACCCCTTTAGCACAGATACGCAGTATTTT. The V gene is TRBV4-3, the J gene TRBJ2-3; no clear D gene. V was trimmed by 3 bases and J by 0 bases, leaving 10 bases between them. The CDR3 is 15 residues long. Germline-derived CDR1 and CDR2 are LGHNA and YSLEER.

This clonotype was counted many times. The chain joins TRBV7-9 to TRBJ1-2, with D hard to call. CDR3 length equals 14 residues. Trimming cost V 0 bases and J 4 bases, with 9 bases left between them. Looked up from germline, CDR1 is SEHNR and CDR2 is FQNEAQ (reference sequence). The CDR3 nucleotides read TGTGCCAGCAGCTTAGCGGGAGCCCTCTATGGCTACACCTTC. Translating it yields CASSLAGALYGYTF.

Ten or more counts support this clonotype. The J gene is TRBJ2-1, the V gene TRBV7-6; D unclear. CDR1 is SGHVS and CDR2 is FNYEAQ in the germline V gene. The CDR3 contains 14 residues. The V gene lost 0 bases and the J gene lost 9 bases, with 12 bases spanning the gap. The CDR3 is CASSLAFASSEQFF. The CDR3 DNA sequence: TGTGCCAGCAGCTTAGCGTTTGCGAGCTCTGAGCAGTTCTTC.

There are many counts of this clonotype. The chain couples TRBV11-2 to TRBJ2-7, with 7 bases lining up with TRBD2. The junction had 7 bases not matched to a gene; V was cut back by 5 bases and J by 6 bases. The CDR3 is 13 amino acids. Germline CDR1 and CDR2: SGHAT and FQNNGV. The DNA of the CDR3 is TGTGCCAGCAGCCTAACCCCGGGGGGCGAGCAGTACTTC. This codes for CASSLTPGGEQYF.

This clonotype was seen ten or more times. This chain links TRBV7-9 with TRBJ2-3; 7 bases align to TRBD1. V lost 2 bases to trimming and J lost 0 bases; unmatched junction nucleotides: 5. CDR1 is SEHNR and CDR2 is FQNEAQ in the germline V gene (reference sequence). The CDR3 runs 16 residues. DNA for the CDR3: TGTGCCAGCAGCTTAACGACAGGGATGAGCACAGATACGCAGTATTTT. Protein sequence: CASSLTTGMSTDTQYF. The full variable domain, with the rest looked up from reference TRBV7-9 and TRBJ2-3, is DTGVSQNPRHKITKRGQNVTFRCDPISEHNRLYWYRQTLGQGPEFLTYFQNEAQLEKSRLLSDRFSAERPKGSFSTLEIQRTEQGDSAMYLCASSLTTGMSTDTQYFGPGTRLTVL.

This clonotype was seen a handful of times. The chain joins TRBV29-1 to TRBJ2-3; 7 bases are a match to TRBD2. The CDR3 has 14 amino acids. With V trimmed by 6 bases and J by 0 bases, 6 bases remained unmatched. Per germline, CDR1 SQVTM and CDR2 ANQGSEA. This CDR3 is CSVGLGGSTDTQYF. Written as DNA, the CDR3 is TGCAGCGTCGGCTTGGGGGGGAGCACAGATACGCAGTATTTT.

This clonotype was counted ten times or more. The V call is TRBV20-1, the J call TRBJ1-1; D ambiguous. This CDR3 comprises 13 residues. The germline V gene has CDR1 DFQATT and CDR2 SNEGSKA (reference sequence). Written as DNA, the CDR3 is TGCAGCGCCCGCCGGGAACCGAACACTGAAGCTTTCTTT. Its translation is CSARREPNTEAFF.

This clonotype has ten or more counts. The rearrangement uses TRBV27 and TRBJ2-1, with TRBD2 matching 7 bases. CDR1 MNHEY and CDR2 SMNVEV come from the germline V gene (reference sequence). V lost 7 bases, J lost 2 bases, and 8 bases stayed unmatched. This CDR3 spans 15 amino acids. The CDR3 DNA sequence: TGTGCCAGCACCCCAGGGACTAAACCCTACAATGAGCAGTTCTTC. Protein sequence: CASTPGTKPYNEQFF.

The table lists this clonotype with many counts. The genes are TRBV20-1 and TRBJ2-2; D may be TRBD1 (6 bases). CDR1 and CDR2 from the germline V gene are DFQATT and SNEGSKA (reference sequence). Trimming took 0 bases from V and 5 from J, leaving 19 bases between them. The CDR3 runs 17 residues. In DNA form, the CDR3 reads TGCAGTGCTAGAGATCACAGGGCGAACTTGGGTACCGGGGAGCTGTTTTTT. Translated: CSARDHRANLGTGELFF.

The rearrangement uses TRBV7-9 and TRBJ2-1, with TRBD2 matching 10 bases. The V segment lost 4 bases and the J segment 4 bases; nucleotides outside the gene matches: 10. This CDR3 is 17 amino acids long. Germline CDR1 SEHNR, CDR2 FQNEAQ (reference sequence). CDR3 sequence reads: CASSSRGTSGDYNEQFF. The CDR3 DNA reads TGTGCCAGCAGCTCCCGAGGCACTAGCGGGGATTACAATGAGCAGTTCTTC.

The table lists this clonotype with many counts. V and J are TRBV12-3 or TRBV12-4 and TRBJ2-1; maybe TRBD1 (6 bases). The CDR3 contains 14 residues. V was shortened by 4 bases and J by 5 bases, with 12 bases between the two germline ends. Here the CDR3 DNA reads TGTGCCAGCAGTTATAGGACAGTCAACAATGAGCAGTTCTTC. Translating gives CASSYRTVNNEQFF.

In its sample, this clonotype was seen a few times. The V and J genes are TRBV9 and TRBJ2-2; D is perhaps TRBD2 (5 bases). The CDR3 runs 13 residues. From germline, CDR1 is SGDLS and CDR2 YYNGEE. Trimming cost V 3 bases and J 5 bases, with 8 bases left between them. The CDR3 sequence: CASSDSVTGELFF. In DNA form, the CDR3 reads TGTGCCAGCAGCGATAGCGTTACCGGGGAGCTGTTTTTT.

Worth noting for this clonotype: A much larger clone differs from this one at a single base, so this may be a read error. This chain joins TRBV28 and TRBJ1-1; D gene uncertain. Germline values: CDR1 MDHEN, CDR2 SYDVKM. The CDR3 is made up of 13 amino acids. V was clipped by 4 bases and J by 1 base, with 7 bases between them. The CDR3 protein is CASSSDTNTEAFF. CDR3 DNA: TGTGCCAGCAGTTCTGACACGAACACTGAAGCTTTCTTT.

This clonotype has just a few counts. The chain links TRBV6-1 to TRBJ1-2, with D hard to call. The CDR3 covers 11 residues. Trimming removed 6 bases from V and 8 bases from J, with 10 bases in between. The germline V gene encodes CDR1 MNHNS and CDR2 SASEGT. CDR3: CASSTTWGYTF. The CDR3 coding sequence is TGTGCCAGCAGCACCACGTGGGGCTACACCTTC.

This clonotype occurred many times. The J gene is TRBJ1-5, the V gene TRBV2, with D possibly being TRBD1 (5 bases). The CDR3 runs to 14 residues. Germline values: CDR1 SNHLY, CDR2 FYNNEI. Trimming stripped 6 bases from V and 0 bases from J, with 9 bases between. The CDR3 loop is CASRGLFSNQPQHF. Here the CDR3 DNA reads TGTGCCAGCAGGGGACTATTTAGCAATCAGCCCCAGCATTTT.